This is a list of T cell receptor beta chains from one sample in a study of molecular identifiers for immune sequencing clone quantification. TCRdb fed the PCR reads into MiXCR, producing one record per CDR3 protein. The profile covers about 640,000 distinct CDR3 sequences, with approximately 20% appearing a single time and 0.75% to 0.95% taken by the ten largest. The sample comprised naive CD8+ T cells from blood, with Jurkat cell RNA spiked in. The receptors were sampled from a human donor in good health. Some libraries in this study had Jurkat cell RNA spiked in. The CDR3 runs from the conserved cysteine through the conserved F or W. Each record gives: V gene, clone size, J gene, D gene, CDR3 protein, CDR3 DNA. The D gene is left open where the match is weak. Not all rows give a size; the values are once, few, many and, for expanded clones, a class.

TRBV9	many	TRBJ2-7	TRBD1	CASSETGGGAYEQYF	TGTGCCAGCAGCGAAACAGGGGGTGGTGCCTACGAGCAGTACTTC
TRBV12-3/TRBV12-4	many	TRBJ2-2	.	CASSSGVHTGELFF	TGTGCCAGCAGTTCAGGGGTGCACACCGGGGAGCTGTTTTTT
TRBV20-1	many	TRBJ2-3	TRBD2	CSAWTSGETGSTDTQYF	TGCAGTGCTTGGACTAGCGGGGAAACGGGTAGCACAGATACGCAGTATTTT
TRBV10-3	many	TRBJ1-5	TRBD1	CAISETGGVNQPQHF	TGTGCCATCAGTGAGACAGGGGGCGTCAATCAGCCCCAGCATTTT
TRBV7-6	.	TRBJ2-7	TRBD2	CTSGGGSSYEQYF	TGTACCAGCGGCGGGGGGTCCTCATACGAGCAGTACTTC
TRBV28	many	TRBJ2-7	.	CASSFVRGPQINYEQYF	TGTGCCAGCAGTTTTGTTAGGGGCCCACAAATAAACTACGAGCAGTACTTC
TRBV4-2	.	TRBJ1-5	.	CASSQEPRDSNQPQHF	TGTGCCAGCAGCCAAGAACCGCGGGATAGCAATCAGCCCCAGCATTTT
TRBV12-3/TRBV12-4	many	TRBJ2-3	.	CASSPRGADTQYF	TGTGCCAGCAGCCCTAGGGGGGCAGATACGCAGTATTTT
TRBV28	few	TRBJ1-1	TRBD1	CASSLRGLSLGTEAFF	TGTGCCAGCAGTTTGAGGGGGCTCTCCTTGGGGACTGAAGCTTTCTTT
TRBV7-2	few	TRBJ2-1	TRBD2	CASGLAVAGGPLNEQFF	TGTGCCAGCGGCTTAGCGGTAGCGGGAGGGCCATTGAATGAGCAGTTCTTC
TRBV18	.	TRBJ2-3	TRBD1	CASSPRDRAPDTQYF	TGTGCCAGCTCACCGAGGGACAGGGCCCCAGATACGCAGTATTTT
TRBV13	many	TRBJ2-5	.	CASSTHRGPQYF	TGTGCCAGCAGCACACACCGGGGGCCCCAGTACTTC
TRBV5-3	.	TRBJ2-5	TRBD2	CASSLDGREGQETQYF	TGTGCCAGCAGCTTGGATGGCAGGGAGGGGCAAGAGACCCAGTACTTC
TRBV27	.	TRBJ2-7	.	CASSSVGPTYEQYF	TGTGCCAGCAGTTCGGTCGGGCCAACCTACGAGCAGTACTTC
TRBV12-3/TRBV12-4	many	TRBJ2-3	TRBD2	CASSLAGERADTQYF	TGTGCCAGCAGTTTGGCGGGAGAGAGGGCAGATACGCAGTATTTT
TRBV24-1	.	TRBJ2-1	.	CAASDAGGYNEQFF	TGTGCCGCCAGTGACGCTGGGGGGTACAATGAGCAGTTCTTC
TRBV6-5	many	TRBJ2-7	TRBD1	CAVGQGHEQYF	TGTGCCGTCGGACAGGGGCACGAGCAGTACTTC
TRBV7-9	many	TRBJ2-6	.	CASSLEYSLSGANVLTF	TGTGCCAGCAGCTTAGAGTATTCGTTGTCTGGGGCCAACGTCCTGACTTTC
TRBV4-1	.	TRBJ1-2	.	CASSQGDRLGYGYTF	TGCGCCAGCAGCCAGGGCGACAGGTTAGGCTATGGCTACACCTTC
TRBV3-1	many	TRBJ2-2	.	CASSQERGNTGELFF	TGTGCCAGCAGCCAAGAACGCGGGAACACCGGGGAGCTGTTTTTT
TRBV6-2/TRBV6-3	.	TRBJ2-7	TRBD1	CASSSGTGSYYEQYF	TGTGCCAGCAGTTCCGGGACAGGTTCCTACTACGAGCAGTACTTC
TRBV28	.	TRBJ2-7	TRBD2	CASSFGGISEQYF	TGTGCCAGCAGTTTCGGGGGGATAAGCGAGCAGTACTTC
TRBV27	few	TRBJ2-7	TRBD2	CASSLWAGGPVEQYF	TGTGCCAGCAGTTTATGGGCGGGAGGGCCTGTCGAGCAGTACTTC
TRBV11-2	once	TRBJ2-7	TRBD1	CASSWDRGTYEQYF	TGTGCCAGCAGCTGGGACAGGGGGACCTACGAGCAGTACTTC
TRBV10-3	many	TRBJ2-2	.	CAIPRTANTGELFF	TGTGCCATCCCCCGGACAGCGAACACCGGGGAGCTGTTTTTT
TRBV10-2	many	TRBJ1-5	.	CASAMGNQPQHF	TGCGCCAGTGCGATGGGCAATCAGCCCCAGCATTTT
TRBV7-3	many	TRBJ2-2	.	CASSLNPSPSGWAGELFF	TGTGCCAGCAGCTTAAACCCTTCCCCTTCAGGTTGGGCCGGGGAGCTGTTTTTT
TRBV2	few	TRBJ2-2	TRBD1	CASTEEWGQRDFTGELFF	TGTGCCAGCACTGAGGAGTGGGGACAGCGCGACTTCACCGGGGAGCTGTTTTTT
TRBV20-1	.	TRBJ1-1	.	CSARDDQRDDGAFF	TGCAGTGCTAGAGACGACCAAAGGGACGATGGAGCTTTCTTT
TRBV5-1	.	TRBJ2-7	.	CASSPRGRSSYEQYF	TGCGCCAGCAGCCCGCGGGGCAGATCCTCCTACGAGCAGTACTTC
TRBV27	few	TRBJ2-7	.	CASRLGSLGEQYF	TGTGCCAGCCGGCTAGGGTCCCTCGGTGAGCAGTACTTC
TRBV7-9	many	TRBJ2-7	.	CASSQVGDSYEQYF	TGTGCCAGCAGTCAAGTAGGGGATTCCTACGAGCAGTACTTC
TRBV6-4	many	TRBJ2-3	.	CASSDPITPIVAGSTDTQYF	TGTGCCAGCAGTGACCCTATAACCCCGATTGTGGCGGGGAGCACAGATACGCAGTATTTT
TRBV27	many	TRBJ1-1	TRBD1	CASRQGALNTEAFF	TGTGCCAGCAGACAGGGGGCCCTGAACACTGAAGCTTTCTTT
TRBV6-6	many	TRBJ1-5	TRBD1	CASSPRDRGHTTGNQPQHF	TGTGCCAGCAGTCCACGGGACAGGGGGCACACCACGGGCAATCAGCCCCAGCATTTT
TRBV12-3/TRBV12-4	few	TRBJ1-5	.	CASSRGAGQPQHF	TGTGCCAGCAGCAGGGGTGCTGGCCAGCCCCAGCATTTT
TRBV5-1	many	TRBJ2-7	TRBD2	CASSLGPLAGGLSYEQYF	TGCGCCAGCAGCTTGGGCCCCCTAGCGGGGGGGCTCTCCTACGAGCAGTACTTC
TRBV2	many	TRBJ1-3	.	CASSSEDSYSGNTIYF	TGTGCCAGCAGCTCAGAGGACTCCTACTCTGGAAACACCATATATTTT
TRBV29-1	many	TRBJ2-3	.	CSGGGTSDTQYF	TGCAGCGGGGGCGGGACCTCGGATACGCAGTATTTT
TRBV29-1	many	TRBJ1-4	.	CSVGPGTAEKLFF	TGCAGCGTTGGCCCCGGGACCGCAGAAAAACTGTTTTTT
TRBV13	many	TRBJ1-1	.	CASSSGPSITEAFF	TGTGCCAGCAGCTCGGGACCGTCGATCACTGAAGCTTTCTTT
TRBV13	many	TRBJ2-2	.	CASSSQAGTGELFF	TGTGCCAGCAGCTCCCAAGCTGGCACCGGGGAGCTGTTTTTT
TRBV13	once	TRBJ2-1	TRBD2	CASSLFSGSSYNELFF	TGTGCCAGCAGCTTGTTTAGCGGGAGCTCCTACAATGAGCTGTTCTTC
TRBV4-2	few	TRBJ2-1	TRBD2	CASSQDSGTSGYNEQFF	TGTGCCAGCAGCCAAGATAGCGGGACTAGCGGGTACAATGAGCAGTTCTTC
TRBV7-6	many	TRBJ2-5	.	CASSLSSASQTQYF	TGTGCCAGCAGCTTATCGAGCGCGTCACAGACCCAGTACTTC
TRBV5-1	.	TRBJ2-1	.	CASSLGQANNEQFF	TGCGCCAGCAGCTTGGGACAGGCAAACAATGAGCAGTTCTTC
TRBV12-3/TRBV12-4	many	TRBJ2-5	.	CASSLLTGAETQYF	TGTGCCAGCAGTTTATTGACGGGGGCAGAGACCCAGTACTTC
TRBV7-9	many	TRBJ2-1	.	CASSPIYRVTYNEQFF	TGTGCCAGCAGCCCGATCTACCGTGTCACCTACAATGAGCAGTTCTTC
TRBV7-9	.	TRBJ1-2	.	CASSLGAAGNGYTF	TGTGCCAGCAGCTTAGGTGCAGCCGGGAATGGCTACACCTTC
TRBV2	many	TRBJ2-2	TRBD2	CASNELAGGPNTGELFF	TGTGCCAGCAACGAGCTAGCGGGGGGGCCGAACACCGGGGAGCTGTTTTTT
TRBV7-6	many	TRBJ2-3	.	CASSLGGRADTQYF	TGTGCCAGCAGCTTAGGGGGAAGGGCGGATACGCAGTATTTT
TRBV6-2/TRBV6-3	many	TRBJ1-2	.	CASTDSQHGYTF	TGTGCCAGCACCGACAGCCAGCATGGCTACACCTTC
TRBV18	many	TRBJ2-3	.	CASPSAGSGTDTQYF	TGTGCCAGCCCCTCTGCGGGATCAGGCACAGATACGCAGTATTTT
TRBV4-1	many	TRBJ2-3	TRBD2	CASSQGSPLASGGTDTQYF	TGCGCCAGCAGCCAAGGCTCCCCGTTGGCTAGCGGGGGGACGGATACGCAGTATTTT
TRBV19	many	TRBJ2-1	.	CASSNDLTHNEQFF	TGTGCCAGTAGTAACGACCTTACCCACAATGAGCAGTTCTTC
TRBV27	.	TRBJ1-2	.	CASSFAWSLVGYGYTF	TGTGCCAGCAGTTTTGCCTGGTCCCTGGTTGGCTATGGCTACACCTTC
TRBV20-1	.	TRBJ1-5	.	CSADESNSNQPQHF	TGCAGTGCTGACGAATCAAATAGCAATCAGCCCCAGCATTTT
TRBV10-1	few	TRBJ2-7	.	CASSDSQGKTYEQYF	TGCGCCAGCAGTGATTCCCAGGGTAAAACCTACGAGCAGTACTTC
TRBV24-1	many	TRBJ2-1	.	CATSGGYNEQFF	TGTGCCACCAGTGGGGGCTACAATGAGCAGTTCTTC